The TCR beta chain under discussion was sequenced for a study of CD8+CD57+ T cells in acquired aplastic anemia. Whole-study context: The mean DNA yield obtained from sorted CD4+ and CD8+ cells came to roughly 3.4 ug.

The CDR3 runs to 14 residues. In germline, CDR1 is SGDLS, CDR2 YYNGEE. Trimming removed 6 bases at V and 0 bases at J, with 9 bases between. This clonotype has only a few counts. This sequence may be a read error, since a much larger clone differs from it by one base. Patients sequenced had flow cytometry evidence of CD8+CD57+ cell expansion. The study profiled TCR beta VDJ and CDR3 using genomic DNA as template. TCRdb processed the reads anew with MiXCR; each CDR3 protein has one entry. The table lists 200,000 to 250,000 distinct CDR3 sequences, almost 50% of them singletons. The sequencing input was sorted CD4+, CD8+, or CD8+CD57+ T cells (not recorded which) from PBMCs. This receptor was taken from a human donor with aplastic anemia. The gene calls are TRBV9 and TRBJ2-2; D is possibly TRBD1 or TRBD2 (5 bases each). The CDR3 sequence: CASKWGTNTGELFF. The CDR3 bases are TGTGCCAGCAAGTGGGGGACGAACACCGGGGAGCTGTTTTTT. The full variable domain, completed using reference TRBV9 and TRBJ2-2, is DSGVTQTPKHLITATGQRVTLRCSPRSGDLSVYWYQQSLDQGLQFLIQYYNGEERAKGNILERFSAQQFPDLHSELNLSSLELGDSALYFCASKWGTNTGELFFGEGSRLTVL.